Detailed here is one T cell receptor beta chain. Its recognized antigen is unknown. Nothing much larger sits one base from this clone, and base qualities are not available. The sample is drawn from a study of radiation and T cells in renal cell carcinoma (dated by TCRdb to about 2020). Study-level background: Samples came from a clinical trial, in which primary renal cell carcinomas received 15 Gy stereotactic body radiation therapy followed by nephrectomy 4 weeks later. In total, 50 or so samples, comprising roughly 25 tumors and around 27 peripheral blood samples, were subjected to TCR beta sequencing. Across all 53 samples, 3,800,000 or so unique CDR3 nucleotide sequences encoding some 3,000,000 unique CDR3 amino acid sequences were identified. Study-level results and caveats: Effects of radiation dose or scheduling on the TCR repertoire could not be addressed with the single-armed trial design. Top tumor clonotypes rose in blood from baseline to 2 weeks post-radiation, then contracted by 4 weeks, suggesting transient expansion of tumor-resident clones. Dynamics of the blood repertoire were not tracked past 4 weeks after treatment. Because pretreatment tumor biopsies were not available, the baseline intratumoral presence of clonotypes could not be determined.

Ends trimmed: V by 2 bases, J by 6 bases; bases unmatched to a gene: 5. The CDR3 numbers 14 residues from cysteine through phenylalanine. Only CDR3 DNA remains: 42 bases, in frame from the first base. The time point label, as the study defines it: blood 2 weeks post-SBRT. What the treatment or condition label conveys for this sample: 15 Gy SBRT to primary tumor, nephrectomy 4 weeks later. To follow tumor-enriched clonotypes, serial peripheral blood was collected from radiation-treated patients at baseline and at 2 weeks and 4 weeks after SBRT. All patients had renal cell carcinoma with clear cell pathology. The QIAamp DNA Blood Mini Kit (Qiagen) was used to prepare genomic DNA for TCR sequencing. The analyses included only samples that passed all quality control checks. TCR beta libraries were generated from genomic DNA with the immunoSEQ kit, following the manufacturer's recommendations. To prepare the libraries, a first multiplex PCR with proprietary primers was run, followed by a second PCR that added unique barcodes, and a bead cleanup was done after each round. Each sample batch included a kit-provided positive control reaction and a negative control reaction. The final libraries underwent checking on an Agilent 4200 TapeStation D1000 ScreenTape, volumetric pooling, and quantification by qPCR. Sequencing ran on an Illumina NextSeq500 with a MidOutput 150-cycle cartridge, using 156 Read1 and 15 Index1 cycles with kit custom primers. The pooled library was loaded at approximately 0.97 pM with approximately 20% PhiX control spiked in. Per the source publication's procedure: Vendor-processed data were analyzed in R, and a clonotype was defined as all T cells sharing the same CDR3 nucleotide sequence. For clone abundance analyses, frequencies were normalized to the 10,000 most abundant clones per sample. Public T cell clones, averaging fewer than five per sample, were removed before analysis. A difference in abundance of at least 32-fold between compartments was used to define tumor-enriched and baseline blood-enriched clonotypes. Clonotypes expanded or contracted between blood time points were identified with a beta-binomial differential abundance model. Similarity between tumor and blood repertoires was quantified using the Baroni-Urbani and Buser coefficient, and groups were compared with two-tailed Wilcoxon tests in R. TCRdb's version of the immuneACCESS table is confined to in-frame rearrangements and falls short of the full clone set. An unresolved V gene accounts for under half of the shortfall where checked; the remainder is of unknown origin. The DNA gave D and trimming, while V, J and clone size come from that table. This sample lists some 120,000 clones; around 90% were detected once. The leading ten clones occupy more than 5% of the sample.

Here the sequenced sample was blood, taken from a patient whose treatment included radiotherapy and nephrectomy. The rearrangement joined TRBV23-1 to TRBJ2-7; 9 junctional bases match TRBD1. TRBV23-1 is treated as an ORF (open reading frame) with a function not yet certain. The sequence was obtained from a woman aged 65 to 85 with renal cell carcinoma. The DNA reads as follows: TGCGCCAGCAGTCAAGGGGACAGGGATCGCGAGCAGTACTTC. Its coded protein is CASSQGDRDREQYF.